Sequencing of this T cell receptor beta chain was carried out in a study of resident and recirculating memory T cells in vitiligo (dated by TCRdb to the late 2010s). Context from the whole study: For TCR beta sequencing, each of a few stable vitiligo patients provided PBMCs and epidermis from shave biopsies taken at two lesional sites and two nonlesional sites. Samples were homogenized without cell sorting just before genomic DNA extraction with the Qiagen DNeasy Blood & Tissue Kit. The goal of the human TCR beta sequencing was to check whether lesional vitiligo skin contained specific clones that differed from the clones found in nonlesional skin and blood. Here is what the overall study found, with its caveats: Because TCR sequences were not shared across biopsy sites or across patients, the findings suggest that different lesions are infiltrated by different T cell clones, a pattern described as private specificity. Working out how much the T cell clones identified in the vitiligo lesions and the human Trm versus Tcm pools each contribute will require future mechanistic studies. No single dominant TCR clone was found, and clonality differed from one vitiligo lesion to another. Overlap and correlation analysis found no significant repertoire overlap between any two biopsies, even biopsies from the same patient, apart from each lesion compared with itself.

TCR beta chains were amplified from genomic DNA using the immunoSEQ hsTCRB kit. Sequencing of TCR beta libraries was performed on an Illumina MiSeq instrument by the immunoSEQ service. The original methods were these. Repertoire data were analyzed using the immunoSEQ Analyzer. TCRdb holds this immuneACCESS table with in-frame rearrangements only. Some clones are missing; in checked studies, unresolved V genes explain under half, and the rest has no known cause. The V and J calls and clone size come from that table; D and trimming were worked out from the DNA. The sample records more than 70,000 clones, around 92% of which are singletons. The ten largest clones capture 4% to 5.5% of the sample. Comments on this clone: This receptor's antigen is unknown. Base qualities are not provided; no much larger clone lies one nucleotide away.

The cysteine opens and the phenylalanine closes a CDR3 of 14 amino acids. This entry keeps only the CDR3 DNA: 42 bases, framed from base 1. The germline V and J ends show losses of 5 bases and 7 bases respectively, and no gene match explains 7 bases of the junction. CDR1 LGHNT and CDR2 FRNRAP were looked up in the germline V gene. A patient's vitiligo counted as stable when the lesions had not changed at all during the previous 6 months. To count as stable, patients also needed to show no confetti depigmentation, which is a clinical sign of active vitiligo. Any patient who had received treatment in the previous three months was excluded. PBMCs were isolated from heparinized blood by Ficoll density gradient centrifugation and then flash-frozen.

The sequence derives from a male donor with vitiligo. Sample: blood. In this chain, TRBV12-5 is recombined with TRBJ2-7, and TRBD1 aligns with 11 junction nucleotides. The nucleotide sequence is TGTGCTAGTGGTCCTGGACAGGGGGCGGGGGAGCAGTACTTC. It is translated as CASGPGQGAGEQYF.